The clone carrying this T cell receptor beta chain was picked up many times. This sample is drawn from a study of spatial heterogeneity in lung cancer. About the research overall: For the average unique TCR and UMI combination, more than 9.5 occurrences appeared in raw reads.

Germline-derived CDR1 and CDR2 are MGHRA and YSYEKL. The junction had 9 bases not matched to a gene; V was cut back by 4 bases and J by 0 bases. There are 19 residues in the CDR3. As for time point: sample taken at primary tumor resection. Unsorted whole RNA samples from tumor, nontumor lung or frozen PBMC were sequenced. TCRdb redid the calling of the 5' RACE reads with MiXCR, one entry per CDR3 protein. Of tens of thousands of distinct CDR3 sequences in the sample, more than 15% were seen once. The V call is TRBV4-1, the J call TRBJ2-6; 10 bases map to TRBD2. The TCR comes from a male donor with early-stage non-small cell lung cancer. Sequences were derived from PBMCs, sampled at surgery. CDR3 region: CASSPYSGRSGSGANVLTF. The CDR3 nucleotides are TGCGCCAGCAGCCCCTATAGCGGGAGGAGCGGCTCTGGGGCCAACGTCCTGACTTTC.